This T cell receptor (beta chain) was sequenced for a study of blood T cell repertoires in COVID-19. Profiling relied on immunoSEQ multiplex PCR, and the TCRdb table lists in-frame clones only, not all of them. Found here are around 500,000 clones, approximately 86% of them singletons; the top ten hold approximately 8%. Germline values: CDR1 SGHNT, CDR2 YYREEE (reference sequence). V was cut by 4 bases and J by 7 bases, with 20 bases left in between. This CDR3 contains 15 residues. Participants came from fewer than 25 US areas, aged roughly 18 to 95 years. V and J are TRBV5-4 and TRBJ2-5, with D perhaps TRBD1 (7 bases). Material: PBMCs or T cells enriched from blood (not recorded which). The receptor comes from a woman aged 55-70 years who had recovered from COVID-19. The CDR3 sequence is CASSRRDSALGTQYF. CDR3 nucleotides: TGTGCCAGCAGCCGGCGGGACAGCGCCTTGGGGACCCAGTACTTC.